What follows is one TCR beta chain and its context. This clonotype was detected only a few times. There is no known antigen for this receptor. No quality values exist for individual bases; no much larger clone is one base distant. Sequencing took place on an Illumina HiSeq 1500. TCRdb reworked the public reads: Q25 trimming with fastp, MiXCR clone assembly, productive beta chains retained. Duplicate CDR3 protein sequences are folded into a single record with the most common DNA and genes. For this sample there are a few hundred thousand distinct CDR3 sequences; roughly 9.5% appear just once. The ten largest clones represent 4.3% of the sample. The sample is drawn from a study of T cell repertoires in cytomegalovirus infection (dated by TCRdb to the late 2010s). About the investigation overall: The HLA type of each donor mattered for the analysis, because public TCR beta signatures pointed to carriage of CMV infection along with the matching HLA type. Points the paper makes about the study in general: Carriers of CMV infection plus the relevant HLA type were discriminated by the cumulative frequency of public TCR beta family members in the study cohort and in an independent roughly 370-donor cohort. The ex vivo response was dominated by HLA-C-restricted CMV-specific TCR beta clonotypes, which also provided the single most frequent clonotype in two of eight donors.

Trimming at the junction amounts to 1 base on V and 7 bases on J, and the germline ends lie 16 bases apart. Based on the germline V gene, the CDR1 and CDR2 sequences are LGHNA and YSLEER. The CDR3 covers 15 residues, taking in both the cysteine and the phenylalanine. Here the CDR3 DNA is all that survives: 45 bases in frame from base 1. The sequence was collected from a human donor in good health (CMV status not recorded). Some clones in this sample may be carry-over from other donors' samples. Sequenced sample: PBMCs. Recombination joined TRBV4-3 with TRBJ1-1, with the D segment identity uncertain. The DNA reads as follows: TGCGCCAGCAGCCAAGTTTCGGGTTCTAAAGTTGAAGCTTTCTTT. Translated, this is CASSQVSGSKVEAFF.